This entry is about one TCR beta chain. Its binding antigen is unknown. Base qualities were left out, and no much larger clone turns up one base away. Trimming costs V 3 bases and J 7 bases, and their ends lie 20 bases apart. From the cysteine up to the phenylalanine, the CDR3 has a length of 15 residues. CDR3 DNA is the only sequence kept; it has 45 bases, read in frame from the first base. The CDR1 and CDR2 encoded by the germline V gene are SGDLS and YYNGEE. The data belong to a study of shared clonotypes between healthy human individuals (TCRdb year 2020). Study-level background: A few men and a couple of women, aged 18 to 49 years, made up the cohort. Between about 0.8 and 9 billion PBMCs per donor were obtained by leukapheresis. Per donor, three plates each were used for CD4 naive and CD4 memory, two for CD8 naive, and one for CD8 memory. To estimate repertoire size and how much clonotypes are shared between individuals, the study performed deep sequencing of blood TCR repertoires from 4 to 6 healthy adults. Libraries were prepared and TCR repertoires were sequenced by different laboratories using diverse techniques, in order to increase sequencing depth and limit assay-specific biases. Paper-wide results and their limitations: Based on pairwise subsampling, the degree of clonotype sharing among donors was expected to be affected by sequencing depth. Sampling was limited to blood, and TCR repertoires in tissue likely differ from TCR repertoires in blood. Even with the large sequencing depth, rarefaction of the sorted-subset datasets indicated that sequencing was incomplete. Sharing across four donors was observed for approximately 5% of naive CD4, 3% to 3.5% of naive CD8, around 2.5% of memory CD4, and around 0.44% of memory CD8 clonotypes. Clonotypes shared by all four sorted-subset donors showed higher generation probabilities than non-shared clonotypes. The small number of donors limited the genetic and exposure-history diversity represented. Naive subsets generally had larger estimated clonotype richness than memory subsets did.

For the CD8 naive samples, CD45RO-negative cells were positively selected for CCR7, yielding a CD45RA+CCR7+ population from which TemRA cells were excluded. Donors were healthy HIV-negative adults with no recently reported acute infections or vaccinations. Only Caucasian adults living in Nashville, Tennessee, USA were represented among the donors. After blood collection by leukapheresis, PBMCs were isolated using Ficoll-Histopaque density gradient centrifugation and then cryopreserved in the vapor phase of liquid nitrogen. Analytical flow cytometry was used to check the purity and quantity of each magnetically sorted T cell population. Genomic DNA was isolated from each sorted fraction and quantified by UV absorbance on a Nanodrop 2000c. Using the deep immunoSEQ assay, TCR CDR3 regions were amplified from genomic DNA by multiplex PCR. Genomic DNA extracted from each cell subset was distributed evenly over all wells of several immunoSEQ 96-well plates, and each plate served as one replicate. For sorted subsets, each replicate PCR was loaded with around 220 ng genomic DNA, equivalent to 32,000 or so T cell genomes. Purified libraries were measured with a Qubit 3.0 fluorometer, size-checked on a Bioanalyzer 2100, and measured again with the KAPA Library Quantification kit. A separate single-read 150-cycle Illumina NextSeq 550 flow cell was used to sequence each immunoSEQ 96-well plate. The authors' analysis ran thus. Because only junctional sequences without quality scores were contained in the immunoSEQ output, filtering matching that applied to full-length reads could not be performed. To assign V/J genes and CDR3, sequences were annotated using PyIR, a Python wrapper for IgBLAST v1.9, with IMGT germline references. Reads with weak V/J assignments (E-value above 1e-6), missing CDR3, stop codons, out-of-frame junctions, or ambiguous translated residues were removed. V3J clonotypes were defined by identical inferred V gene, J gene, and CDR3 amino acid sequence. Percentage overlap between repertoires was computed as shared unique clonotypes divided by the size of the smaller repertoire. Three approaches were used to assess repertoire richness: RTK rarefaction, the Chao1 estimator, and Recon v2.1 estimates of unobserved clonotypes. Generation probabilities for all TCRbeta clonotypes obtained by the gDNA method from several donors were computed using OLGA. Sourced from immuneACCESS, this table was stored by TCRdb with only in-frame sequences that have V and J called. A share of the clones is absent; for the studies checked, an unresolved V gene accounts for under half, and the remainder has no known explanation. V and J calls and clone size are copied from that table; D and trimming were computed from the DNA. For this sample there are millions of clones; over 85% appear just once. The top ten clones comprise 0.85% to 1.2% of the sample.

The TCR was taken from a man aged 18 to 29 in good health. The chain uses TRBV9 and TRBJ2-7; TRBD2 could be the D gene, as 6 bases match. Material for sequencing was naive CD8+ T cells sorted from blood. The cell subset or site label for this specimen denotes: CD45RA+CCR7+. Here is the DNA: TGTGCCAGCAGCGATGGAGGGGCCAGAATTGGGGAGCAGTACTTC. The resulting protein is CASSDGGARIGEQYF.